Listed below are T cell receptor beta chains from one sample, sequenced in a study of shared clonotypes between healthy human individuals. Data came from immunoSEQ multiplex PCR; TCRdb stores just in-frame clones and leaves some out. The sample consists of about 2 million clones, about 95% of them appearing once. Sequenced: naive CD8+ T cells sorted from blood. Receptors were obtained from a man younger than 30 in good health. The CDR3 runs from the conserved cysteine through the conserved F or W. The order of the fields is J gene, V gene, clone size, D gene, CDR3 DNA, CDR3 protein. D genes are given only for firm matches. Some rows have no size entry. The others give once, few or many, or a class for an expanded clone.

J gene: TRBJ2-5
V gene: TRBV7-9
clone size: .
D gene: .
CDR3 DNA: TGTGCCAGCAGCTTATCCCCGGGAGAAGGTAGCGAGACCCAGTACTTC
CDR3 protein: CASSLSPGEGSETQYF

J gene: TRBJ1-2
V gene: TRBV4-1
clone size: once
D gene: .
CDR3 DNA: TGCGCCAGCGGTAACGGCCTTGGGGAAGGAGGCTACACCTTC
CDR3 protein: CASGNGLGEGGYTF

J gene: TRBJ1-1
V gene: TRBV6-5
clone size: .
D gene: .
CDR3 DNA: TGTGCCAGCAGTTACTCGCTGGGGTACACTAAAGCTTTCTTT
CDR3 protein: CASSYSLGYTKAFF

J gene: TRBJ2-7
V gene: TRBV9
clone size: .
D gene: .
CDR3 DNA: TGTGCCAGCAGCGTAGCGGAGAGCTACGAGCAGTACTTC
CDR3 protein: CASSVAESYEQYF

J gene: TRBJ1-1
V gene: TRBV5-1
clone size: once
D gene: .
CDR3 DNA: TGCGCCAGCTCAGGTGGGACGGTTGAAGCTTTCTTT
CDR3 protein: CASSGGTVEAFF

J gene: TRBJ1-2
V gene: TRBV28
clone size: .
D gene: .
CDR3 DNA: TGTGCCAGCAGTTTGGGAGGGAATGGCTACACCTTC
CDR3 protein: CASSLGGNGYTF

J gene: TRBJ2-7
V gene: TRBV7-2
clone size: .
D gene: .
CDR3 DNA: TGTGCCAGCAGCTTAGCCTTGGGGCAGGGAACATCCCTCGAGCAGTACTTC
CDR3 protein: CASSLALGQGTSLEQYF

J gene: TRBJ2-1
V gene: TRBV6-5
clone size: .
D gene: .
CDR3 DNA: TGTGCCAGCAGTTACGGCGCCTACAATGAGCAGTTCTTC
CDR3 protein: CASSYGAYNEQFF

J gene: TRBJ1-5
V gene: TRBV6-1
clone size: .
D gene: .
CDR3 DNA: TGTGCCAGCAGAGATGGTTATAGCAATCAGCCCCAGCATTTT
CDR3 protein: CASRDGYSNQPQHF

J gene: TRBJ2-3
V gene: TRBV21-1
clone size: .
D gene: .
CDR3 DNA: TGTGCCAGCAGCCCTGGGAGGCAGGGCACAGATACGCAGTATTTT
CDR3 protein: CASSPGRQGTDTQYF

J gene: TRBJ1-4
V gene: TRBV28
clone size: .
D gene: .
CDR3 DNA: TGTGCCAGCAGTTCCAACAGTTTGGACGGGGAAAAACTGTTTTTT
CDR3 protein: CASSSNSLDGEKLFF

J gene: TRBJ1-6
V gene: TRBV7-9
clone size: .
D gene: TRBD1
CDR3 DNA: TGTGCCAGCAGCTTTACAGGGGAAAGCTCCTATAATTCACCCCTCCACTTT
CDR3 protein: CASSFTGESSYNSPLHF

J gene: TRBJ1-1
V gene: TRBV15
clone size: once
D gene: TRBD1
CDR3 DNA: TGTGCCACCAGCATCTCCGGGACAGGGGGAATGAACACTGAAGCTTTCTTT
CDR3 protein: CATSISGTGGMNTEAFF

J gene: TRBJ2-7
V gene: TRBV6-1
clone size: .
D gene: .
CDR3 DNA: TGTGCCAGCAGTCCCTCCTCGAGGGTCACCTACGAGCAGTACTTC
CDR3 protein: CASSPSSRVTYEQYF

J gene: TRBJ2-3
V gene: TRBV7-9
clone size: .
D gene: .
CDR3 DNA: TGTGCCAGCAGCTCCCTCATCACGAGCGGCACAGATACGCAGTATTTT
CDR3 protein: CASSSLITSGTDTQYF

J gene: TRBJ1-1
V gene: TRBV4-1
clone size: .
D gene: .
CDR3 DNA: TGCGCCAGCAGCCCCAGGGGGAACACTGAAGCTTTCTTT
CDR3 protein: CASSPRGNTEAFF

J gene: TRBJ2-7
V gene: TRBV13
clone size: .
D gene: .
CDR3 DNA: TGTGCCAGCAGCTCACCCGACTACGACTACGAGCAGTACTTC
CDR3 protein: CASSSPDYDYEQYF

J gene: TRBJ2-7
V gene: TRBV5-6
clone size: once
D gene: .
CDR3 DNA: TGTGCCAGCAGCTTGGGTCCAGGTGGGGGTTACGAGCAGTACTTC
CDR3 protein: CASSLGPGGGYEQYF

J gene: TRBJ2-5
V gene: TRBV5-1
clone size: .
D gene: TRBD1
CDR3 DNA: TGCGCCAGCAGCTCAATGGACAGGGGCCAAGAGACCCAGTACTTC
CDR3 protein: CASSSMDRGQETQYF

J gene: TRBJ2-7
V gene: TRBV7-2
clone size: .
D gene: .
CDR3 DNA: TGTGCCAGCAGCCCCAGCGGGCTAACCTACGAGCAGTACTTC
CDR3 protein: CASSPSGLTYEQYF

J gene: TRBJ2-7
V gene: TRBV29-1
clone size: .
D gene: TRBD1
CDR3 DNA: TGCAGCGTCGACAGGGGTTACGAGCAGTACTTC
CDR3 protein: CSVDRGYEQYF

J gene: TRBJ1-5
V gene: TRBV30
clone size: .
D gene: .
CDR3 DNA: TGTGCCTGGGCGACCGGGGGCGGCAATCAGCCCCAGCATTTT
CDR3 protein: CAWATGGGNQPQHF

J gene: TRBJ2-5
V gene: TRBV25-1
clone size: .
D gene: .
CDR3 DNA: TGTGCCAGCAGTGAACAGGGCTTCCAAGAGACCCAGTACTTC
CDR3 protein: CASSEQGFQETQYF

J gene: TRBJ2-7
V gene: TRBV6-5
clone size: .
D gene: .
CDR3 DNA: TGTGCCAGCAGTTACTCGGGAGGGGGTGGCGAGCAGTACTTC
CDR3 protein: CASSYSGGGGEQYF

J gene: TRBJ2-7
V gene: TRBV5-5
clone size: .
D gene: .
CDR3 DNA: TGTGCCAGCAGCTTGGACAAACTAAGGCCCAACGAGCAGTACTTC
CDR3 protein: CASSLDKLRPNEQYF

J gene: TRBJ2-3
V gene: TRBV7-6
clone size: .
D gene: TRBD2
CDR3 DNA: TGTGCCAGCAGCTTATTATTAGCGGGAGCAGATACGCAGTATTTT
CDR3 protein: CASSLLLAGADTQYF

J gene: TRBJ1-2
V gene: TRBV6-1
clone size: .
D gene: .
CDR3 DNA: TGTGCCAGCAGTGAATACTTAGACGGAAATTATGGCTACACCTTC
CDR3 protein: CASSEYLDGNYGYTF